A single sample gave rise to the 5 T cell receptor beta chains below, sequenced in a study of CD4+ T cells in melanoma. The protocol was immunoSEQ multiplex PCR, while the TCRdb copy is restricted to in-frame clones and leaves out a portion. The sample consists of 200 to 250 clones, about 64% of them appearing once. Source of these receptors: a human donor with melanoma.

V is TRBV29-1 and J is TRBJ1-2; 9 bases are shared with TRBD1. Germline loops: CDR1 SQVTM, CDR2 ANQGSEA. There are 15 residues in the CDR3. The V gene end was trimmed by 5 bases and the J gene end by 8 bases; junction bases not matched to a gene: 15. CDR3 loop: CSVHLSGTGSGGYTF. The CDR3 nucleotides read TGCAGCGTTCATTTATCCGGGACAGGGAGCGGCGGCTACACCTTC. Complete variable domain (other parts from reference TRBV29-1 and TRBJ1-2): SAVISQKPSRDICQRGTSLTIQCQVDSQVTMMFWYRQQPGQSLTLIATANQGSEATYESGFVIDKFPISRPNLTFSTLTVSNMSPEDSSIYLCSVHLSGTGSGGYTFGSGTRLTVV.

The V gene is TRBV27, the J gene TRBJ2-1; weak D call: TRBD1 (8 bases). CDR1 is MNHEY, CDR2 SMNVEV, per germline (reference sequence). The CDR3 length is 16 residues. V lost 4 bases, J lost 1 base, and 14 bases lay in between. The CDR3 DNA follows: TGTGCCAGCAGTTCATACAGGGGGGGTTCCTACAATGAGCAGTTCTTC. This gives the protein CASSSYRGGSYNEQFF.

V usage is TRBV19 and J usage is TRBJ2-7, with 7 positions matching TRBD1. The CDR3 has 15 amino acids. Unmatched junction bases numbered 9, after V lost 5 bases and J lost 2 bases. CDR1 and CDR2 (germline): LNHDA, SQIVND (reference sequence). As DNA, the CDR3 is TGTGCCAGTAGTCACCCGGGACAGCTACCCTACGAGCAGTACTTC. Its translation is CASSHPGQLPYEQYF.

The rearrangement links TRBV29-1 to TRBJ2-1; TRBD2 agrees at 7 bases. The CDR3 loop spans 14 amino acids. V trimming: 7 bases; J trimming: 3 bases; junction bases outside the gene matches: 9. CDR1 and CDR2 from the germline V gene are SQVTM and ANQGSEA. CDR3 coding DNA: TGCAGCGGAGATGCTAGCGGTTTCTACAATGAGCAGTTCTTC. This sequence encodes CSGDASGFYNEQFF.

The chain has TRBV7-5 and TRBJ1-2. TRBV7-5 is a documented pseudogene. The CDR3 runs to 14 residues. The CDR3 is CVRSFQNPPQGYTF. CDR3 in DNA: TGTGTCAGAAGCTTCCAAAACCCACCGCAAGGCTACACCTTC.